The clone carrying this T cell receptor beta chain was detected many times. The target antigen is unknown. V gave up 5 bases and J gave up 0 bases; unmatched junction bases: 10. The germline V gene encodes CDR1 LNHDA and CDR2 SQIVND (reference sequence). The CDR3 spans 17 residues. Researchers attached unique molecular identifiers to individual cDNA molecules. From the 5' RACE reads, TCRdb called clonotypes with MiXCR, one entry per CDR3 protein. The sample includes 35,000 to 45,000 distinct CDR3 sequences, about 9.3% of them seen just once. The sample originates from a study of early T cells in non-severe SARS-CoV-2 infection. Whole-study results and caveats: VDJdb matching favored anti-spike CD8 responses, missing private and CD4 specificities.

The sample consisted of whole blood. The TCR was taken from an adult who was a healthcare worker with PCR-confirmed SARS-CoV-2 infection or an uninfected control (not recorded which). V gene TRBV19 combines with J gene TRBJ2-4; 7 nucleotides line up with TRBD2. The CDR3: CASSVLAGDLAKNIQYF. CDR3 coding DNA: TGTGCCAGTAGTGTCCTGGCGGGGGACCTAGCCAAAAACATTCAGTACTTC.